These 11 T cell receptor beta chains were all obtained from the same sample, sequenced in a study of blood T cell repertoires in COVID-19. Using immunoSEQ multiplex PCR, the repertoire was profiled, and TCRdb retains in-frame clones only, with some absent. The data show just over 250,000 clones, approximately 79% seen once. Specimen: PBMCs or T cells enriched from blood (not recorded which). Receptor source: a man aged 25-45 years with acute COVID-19.

This clone has just one count. The chain is built from TRBV5-6 and TRBJ2-3, with D possibly being TRBD1 (6 bases). CDR3 length equals 16 residues. Germline V gives CDR1 SGHDT, CDR2 YYEEEE. Trimming left V 0 bases short and J 3 bases short, with 14 bases between. The CDR3 sequence: CASSLDYARGTDTQYF. CDR3 nucleotide sequence: TGTGCCAGCAGCTTGGATTACGCCAGGGGAACAGATACGCAGTATTTT. Combining the CDR3 with reference TRBV5-6 and TRBJ2-3 gives the whole variable domain DAGVTQSPTHLIKTRGQQVTLRCSPKSGHDTVSWYQQALGQGPQFIFQYYEEEERQRGNFPDRFSGHQFPNYSSELNVNALLLGDSALYLCASSLDYARGTDTQYFGPGTRLTVL.

This clone has just a few counts. The chain has TRBV29-1 and TRBJ1-6; tentative D call: TRBD1 (5 bases). The CDR3 is made up of 10 amino acids. Germline assignment: CDR1 SQVTM and CDR2 ANQGSEA. Deletions cut 7 bases from V and 14 bases from J, with 12 bases between. The CDR3 DNA follows: TGCAGCGCCTGGGCGGGGGCCCTCCACTTT. Its protein is CSAWAGALHF. Full variable domain (remainder filled in from reference TRBV29-1 and TRBJ1-6): SAVISQKPSRDICQRGTSLTIQCQVDSQVTMMFWYRQQPGQSLTLIATANQGSEATYESGFVIDKFPISRPNLTFSTLTVSNMSPEDSSIYLCSAWAGALHFGNGTRLTVT.

The chain carries TRBV7-4 and TRBJ2-7; tentative D call: TRBD2 (6 bases). The CDR3 has 16 residues. Germline lookup yields CDR1 SGHVT and CDR2 SQSDAQ. In DNA form, the CDR3 reads TGTGCCAGCAGTTTAGGTCTTAGGGAGGAGACCTACGAGCAGTACGTC. Translating it yields CASSLGLREETYEQYV.

V and J are TRBV3-1 (or the pseudogene TRBV3-2) and TRBJ1-2; D gene unclear. The CDR3 extends over 14 amino acids. V was shortened by 0 bases and J by 7 bases, with 12 bases between the two germline ends. Germline CDR1 LGHDT, CDR2 YNNKEL (reference sequence). The CDR3 bases are TGTGCCAGCAGCCAAGATCTCGCTAGTAGTGGCTACACCTTC. It codes for CASSQDLASSGYTF.

The rearrangement uses TRBV5-4 and TRBJ1-6; 7 bases match TRBD1. J was trimmed by 10 bases and V by 4 bases; bases with no gene match: 11. The germline gives CDR1 SGHNT, CDR2 YYREEE (reference sequence). The CDR3 runs to 15 residues. CDR3 DNA: TGTGCCAGCAGCCAAACAGGGGCCCGAGGATCACCCCTCCACTTT. It specifies CASSQTGARGSPLHF.

The rearrangement joins TRBV2 to TRBJ2-4, with a weak D call TRBD2 (5 bases). Germline V gene data show CDR1 as SNHLY and CDR2 as FYNNEI. V was clipped by 8 bases and J by 0 bases, with 5 bases between them. The CDR3 loop spans 12 amino acids. CDR3 coding DNA: TGTGCCAGCCTAGCAGCCAAAAACATTCAGTACTTC. Protein sequence: CASLAAKNIQYF.

This chain links TRBV5-4 with TRBJ2-1; a possible D gene is TRBD2 (6 bases). Germline assignment: CDR1 SGHNT and CDR2 YYREEE (reference sequence). The V end lost 3 bases, the J end lost 7 bases, and 11 bases lay between the germline ends. CDR3 size: 13 residues. The CDR3 DNA reads as TGTGCCAGCAGCTCGGGACTCCCTAATGAGCAGTTCTTC. Protein sequence: CASSSGLPNEQFF.

This sequence joins TRBV6-5 and TRBJ1-4, with D tentatively TRBD1 (5 bases). The ends were cut back, 2 bases at V and 4 bases at J, with 11 bases in the middle. The CDR3 totals 15 residues. Germline values: CDR1 MNHEY, CDR2 SVGAGI. This CDR3 reads CASSYAGTDNEKLFF. The CDR3, as DNA: TGTGCCAGCAGTTACGCGGGGACTGATAATGAAAAACTGTTTTTT.

The V call is TRBV7-9, the J call TRBJ1-3; D remains unclear. This CDR3 region has 13 residues. V was cut by 5 bases and J by 6 bases, with 11 bases left in between. Germline V gene sequence: CDR1 SEHNR, CDR2 FQNEAQ (reference sequence). This chain's CDR3 is CASSPILENTIYF. The CDR3 region has the DNA TGTGCCAGCAGCCCGATACTTGAAAACACCATATATTTT.

This clone occurred once. The rearrangement uses TRBV7-9 and TRBJ2-2; D call uncertain. Germline V CDR1 and CDR2: SEHNR, FQNEAQ (reference sequence). The V end was cut by 7 bases, the J end by 4 bases, with 13 bases between. This CDR3 comprises 14 residues. CDR3 coding DNA: TGTGCCAGCACGCGAAAAACCAGCACCGGGGAGCTGTTTTTT. Residues: CASTRKTSTGELFF.

This chain links TRBV24-1 with TRBJ2-2; TRBD1 matches at 7 bases. The CDR3 is made up of 15 amino acids. Losses at the gene ends were 5 bases for V and 4 bases for J; bases not matched to a gene: 6. CDR1 is KGHDR, CDR2 SFDVKD, per germline. The chain's CDR3 is CATSGTGAATGELFF. DNA for the CDR3: TGTGCCACCAGTGGTACAGGGGCCGCCACCGGGGAGCTGTTTTTT.